The clone carrying this T cell receptor (beta chain) was picked up a small number of times. The V and J ends lost 4 bases and 6 bases, in that order; junction bases with no gene match: 6. This CDR3 has 16 residues. Germline CDR1 is SGHRS and CDR2 is YFSETQ. The data derive from a study of spatial heterogeneity in lung cancer. TCRdb re-called the 5' RACE reads through MiXCR, storing one row per CDR3 protein. Of around 60,000 distinct CDR3 sequences detected, about 8% appear once; the ten largest clones hold around 16%. The time point here: sample taken at primary tumor resection. Whole RNA came from tumor, nontumor lung or frozen PBMC and was sequenced without being sorted.

Source: PBMCs, taken at surgery. This receptor was obtained from a female donor with early-stage non-small cell lung cancer. The chain carries TRBV5-1 and TRBJ2-2; 13 nucleotides line up with TRBD2. CDR3 coding DNA: TGCGCCAGCAGCCCCGGACTAGCGGGAGTAGCCGGGGAGCTGTTTTTT. It translates to CASSPGLAGVAGELFF.